This is a list of T cell receptor beta chains from one sample in a study of blood T cell repertoires in COVID-19. Sequencing used immunoSEQ multiplex PCR; TCRdb keeps in-frame clones, though not all of them. There are about 160,000 clones in the sample; roughly 93% occur only once, and 2% to 3% lies in the top ten. The source material was peripheral blood. These TCRs come from a man younger than 30 with acute or convalescent COVID-19. Each CDR3 is given with its conserved first and last residue. The D gene is left open where the match is weak. Some rows mark clone size as missing; the rest say once, few, many or name a class of expanded clone.

cdr3_nt,cdr3_aa,clone_size,d_call,j_call,v_call
TGCGCCAGCAGCTCCGTTGGACAGGGACAGTTCGAGCAGTACTTC,CASSSVGQGQFEQYF,-,TRBD1,TRBJ2-7,TRBV5-1
TGTGCCACCAGCAGAGGGCCGGGAGGAACGGCCGGGGAGCTGTTTTTT,CATSRGPGGTAGELFF,-,TRBD2,TRBJ2-2,TRBV15
TGTGCCAGCTCACCGTTCACAGATATGAACACTGAAGCTTTCTTT,CASSPFTDMNTEAFF,-,-,TRBJ1-1,TRBV18
TGTGCCAGCAGGGATACAGGGGAGGTATGGGAGACCCAGTACTTC,CASRDTGEVWETQYF,-,-,TRBJ2-5,TRBV27
TGTGCCAGCAGTTCAAGATCGACTAGCGGGGGCCTAAACACCGGGGAGCTGTTTTTT,CASSSRSTSGGLNTGELFF,many,TRBD2,TRBJ2-2,TRBV27
TGTGCCAGCAGAAAAGACAGGGGTTCTAACTATGGCTACACCTTC,CASRKDRGSNYGYTF,-,TRBD1,TRBJ1-2,TRBV6-5
TGTGCCACCAGTGATCGACTAGCGGGAGACACCGGGGAGCTGTTTTTT,CATSDRLAGDTGELFF,-,TRBD2,TRBJ2-2,TRBV24-1
TGTGCCAGCAGTCTCCCAGGGATGGGAAACACCATATATTTT,CASSLPGMGNTIYF,-,-,TRBJ1-3,TRBV27
TGTGCCAGCTCACCAGTCTCAGGGGCGGATAATGAAAAACTGTTTTTT,CASSPVSGADNEKLFF,-,-,TRBJ1-4,TRBV18
TGTGCCATCAGTGAGTCTGTCGGCGGCAGGGGGCGCACCGATACGCAGTATTTT,CAISESVGGRGRTDTQYF,once,TRBD1,TRBJ2-3,TRBV10-3
TGTGCCAGCAGACTTTACACCGGGGAGCTGTTTTTT,CASRLYTGELFF,-,-,TRBJ2-2,TRBV12-3/TRBV12-4
TGCGCCAGCAGCCAGACTGACAGGGGGCAATGGGGCTACACCTTC,CASSQTDRGQWGYTF,-,TRBD1,TRBJ1-2,TRBV4-1
TGTGCCAGCTCACCCGGACTGGCGGATGGCTACACCTTC,CASSPGLADGYTF,few,-,TRBJ1-2,TRBV18
TGTGCCAGCAGTTTCCAGGGACAGTACAATGAGCAGTTCTTC,CASSFQGQYNEQFF,-,TRBD1,TRBJ2-1,TRBV27
TGCGCCAGCAGCGGGACAGGTGCTAACTATGGCTACACCTTC,CASSGTGANYGYTF,-,TRBD1,TRBJ1-2,TRBV4-1
TGTGCCAGCAGCTTGGCCAGGGCCGGCACTGAAGCTTTCTTT,CASSLARAGTEAFF,-,-,TRBJ1-1,TRBV5-4
TGTGCCAGCAGGCGGGAGGGACAGCAAAACACCGGGGAGCTGTTTTTT,CASRREGQQNTGELFF,-,TRBD2,TRBJ2-2,TRBV2
TGTGCCAGCAGCCGGGACGGGGGGCACGAAAAACTGTTTTTT,CASSRDGGHEKLFF,-,-,TRBJ1-4,TRBV6-5
TGTGCCAGCAGCTTATATGTGGAGGTCAGCACTGGAAACACCATATATTTT,CASSLYVEVSTGNTIYF,-,-,TRBJ1-3,TRBV7-2
TGTGCCAGCAGGGGACAGGGGTCCTACGAGCAGTACTTC,CASRGQGSYEQYF,-,TRBD1,TRBJ2-7,TRBV5-5
TGTGCCAGCAGCCCCCCCGGGGGTGGCTACACCTTC,CASSPPGGGYTF,-,-,TRBJ1-2,TRBV6-5
TGTGCCAGCAGTCCGACAGGGGGCTCTGAAGCTTTCTTT,CASSPTGGSEAFF,-,TRBD1,TRBJ1-1,TRBV12-3/TRBV12-4
TGCGCCAGCAGCCCGGGACAGACCTACAATGAGCAGTTCTTC,CASSPGQTYNEQFF,-,TRBD1,TRBJ2-1,TRBV5-1
TGTGCCAGCACTCCATGGGAGGGGCACTATGGCTACACCTTC,CASTPWEGHYGYTF,-,-,TRBJ1-2,TRBV7-2
TGTGCCAGCAGCTTGTTCTGGGAGGCTAACTATGGCTACACCTTC,CASSLFWEANYGYTF,-,-,TRBJ1-2,TRBV5-6
TGTGCCAGCAGCCCGGGACAGAGGTTCTATGGCTACACCTTC,CASSPGQRFYGYTF,-,TRBD1,TRBJ1-2,TRBV3-1/TRBV3-2
TGTGCCACCAGTGATTCCAGGGAAGGGGAAAAACTGTTTTTT,CATSDSREGEKLFF,-,-,TRBJ1-4,TRBV24-1
TGTGCCAGCTCACCCACCCAGTCCGGGACAGGGGGCGGCAGGACCACGAACACTGAAGCTTTCTTT,CASSPTQSGTGGGRTTNTEAFF,-,TRBD1,TRBJ1-1,TRBV18
TGCGCCAGCAGCTTGGACAGGGTTAATTCACCCCTCCACTTT,CASSLDRVNSPLHF,-,-,TRBJ1-6,TRBV5-1
TGTGCCAGCAGCTTAGCGACAGGCCCCTATGGCTACACCTTC,CASSLATGPYGYTF,once,-,TRBJ1-2,TRBV11-2
TGTGCCAGTAGTATTGGGACTAGCGGATATTACGAGCAGTACTTC,CASSIGTSGYYEQYF,-,TRBD2,TRBJ2-7,TRBV19
TGTGCCAGTAGTATTGAGGGGACAGGGTCCTACAATGAGCAGTTCTTC,CASSIEGTGSYNEQFF,-,TRBD1,TRBJ2-1,TRBV19
TGTGCCAGCAGCTTGACTAGCGCCGGGGGTGAGCAGTTCTTC,CASSLTSAGGEQFF,-,TRBD2,TRBJ2-1,TRBV7-8
TGCACCAGCAGCGAAAAGGACAGGGGGACAACCTACGAGCAGTACTTC,CTSSEKDRGTTYEQYF,-,-,TRBJ2-7,TRBV1
TGTGCCAGCAGTTCGGGGGGCAATCAGCCCCAGCATTTT,CASSSGGNQPQHF,-,-,TRBJ1-5,TRBV12-3/TRBV12-4
TGTGCCAGCAGCCGCGGGAGCTCCTATAATTCACCCCTCCACTTT,CASSRGSSYNSPLHF,-,-,TRBJ1-6,TRBV5-8
TGTGCCACCAGCAGAGTAGGGGAAGCTGGAAACACCATATATTTT,CATSRVGEAGNTIYF,-,-,TRBJ1-3,TRBV15
TGTGCCATCAGTGAGCGGGGGGAGCAGTTCTTC,CAISERGEQFF,-,-,TRBJ2-1,TRBV10-3
TGTGCCAGCAGTTTGCGGCGGGGTATATACGAGCAGTACTTC,CASSLRRGIYEQYF,-,-,TRBJ2-7,TRBV28
TGCGCCAGCAGCTTTCGGCGAGGGGGAAAATACACTGAAGCTTTCTTT,CASSFRRGGKYTEAFF,-,-,TRBJ1-1,TRBV5-1
TGTGCCAGCAGTTCGGGGAAAAGGCCGGACAGACTCTCTGGAAACACCATATATTTT,CASSSGKRPDRLSGNTIYF,-,-,TRBJ1-3,TRBV2
TGCGCCAGCAGCCAAGTAATGGGGGGACTGGAGCAGTACTTC,CASSQVMGGLEQYF,-,-,TRBJ2-7,TRBV4-1
TGTGCCAGCAGTGAGAGCGGACTGGGGCAGTTCTTC,CASSESGLGQFF,-,-,TRBJ2-1,TRBV2
TGTGCCGCTCAAAACAGGGGGAACACTGAAGCTTTCTTT,CAAQNRGNTEAFF,-,TRBD1,TRBJ1-1,TRBV24-1
TGTGCCAGTAGTAGGACAGGGGTCGACTACGAGCAGTACTTC,CASSRTGVDYEQYF,-,TRBD1,TRBJ2-7,TRBV19
TGCGCCAGCAGCTTGGTGGCAGGTTCGTTGGATACGCAGTATTTT,CASSLVAGSLDTQYF,-,-,TRBJ2-3,TRBV5-1
TGTGCCAGTAGGGAGAGCAATCAGCCCCAGCATTTT,CASRESNQPQHF,-,-,TRBJ1-5,TRBV19
TGTGCCAGCAGTTTCGACAGGAGCTCCTACAATGAGCAGTTCTTC,CASSFDRSSYNEQFF,-,-,TRBJ2-1,TRBV28
TGCGCCAGCAGCCTCGAAAATGGGGGCGTCGGGGAGCTGTTTTTT,CASSLENGGVGELFF,-,-,TRBJ2-2,TRBV5-1
TGTGCCAGCAGCCAAGAGCGGCAGGGCTATGGCTACACCTTC,CASSQERQGYGYTF,-,-,TRBJ1-2,TRBV14
TGTGCCTGGAGTGGTCACAGGGGTTCTAAGGAAGCTTTCTTT,CAWSGHRGSKEAFF,-,TRBD1,TRBJ1-1,TRBV30
TGCAGCGGGGCGAGGGGGTACACTGAAGCTTTCTTT,CSGARGYTEAFF,once,-,TRBJ1-1,TRBV29-1
TGTGCCAGCAGCTTAGTACAGGGAGGGTGGTTTGACTTCCATGAGCAGTTCTTC,CASSLVQGGWFDFHEQFF,many,-,TRBJ2-1,TRBV7-9